This T cell receptor (beta chain) was sequenced in a study of identical twins. Study results and caveats: Modeled out-of-frame TCR alpha sharing in monozygotic twins fell below observed levels. The same donors were not followed; conclusions instead depended on cross-sectional statistical analysis.

The CDR3 sequence is 14 residues long. Germline V CDR1 and CDR2: SGHAT, FQDESV (reference sequence). Trimming removed 5 bases from V and 3 bases from J; junction bases left unmatched: 7. A universal primer site was incorporated via template switching, and the cDNA contained unique molecular identifiers. TCRdb re-analysed the 5' RACE reads in MiXCR, keeping a single row per CDR3 protein. The repertoire holds 400,000 to 550,000 distinct CDR3 sequences, with roughly an eighth as singletons. About this clonotype: The antigen is undetermined.

Every one of the donors was a healthy Caucasian. The sample also formed part of further work on yellow fever vaccine responses in identical twins.

The sequence came from a woman younger than 35 in good health. The chain uses TRBV11-1 and TRBJ2-7, with 7 nucleotides matching TRBD2. The source material was CD4+ T cells sorted from blood. The chain's CDR3 is CASSDRAGYYEQYF. The DNA of the CDR3 is TGTGCCAGCAGCGACCGAGCGGGATACTACGAGCAGTACTTC.